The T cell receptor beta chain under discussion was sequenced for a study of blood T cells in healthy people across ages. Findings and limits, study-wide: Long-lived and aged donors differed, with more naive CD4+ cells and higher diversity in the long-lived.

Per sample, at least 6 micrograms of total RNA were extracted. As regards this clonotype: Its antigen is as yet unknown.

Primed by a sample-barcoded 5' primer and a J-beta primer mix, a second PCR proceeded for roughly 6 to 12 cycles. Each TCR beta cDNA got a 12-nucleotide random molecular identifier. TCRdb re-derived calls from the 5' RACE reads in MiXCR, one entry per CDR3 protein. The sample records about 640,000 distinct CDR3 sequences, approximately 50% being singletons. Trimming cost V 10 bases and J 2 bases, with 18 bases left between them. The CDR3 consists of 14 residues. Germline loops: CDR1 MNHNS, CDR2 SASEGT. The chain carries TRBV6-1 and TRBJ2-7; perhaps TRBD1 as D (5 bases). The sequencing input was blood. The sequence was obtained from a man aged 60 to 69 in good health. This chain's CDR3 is CATQEQGRAYEQYF. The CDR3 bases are TGTGCCACCCAGGAGCAGGGAAGGGCCTACGAGCAGTACTTC.